The sequence of this T cell receptor (beta chain) was determined in a study of blood T cell repertoires in COVID-19. Study background: Acute-phase and convalescent COVID-19 samples originated in the United States, Italy and Spain. PBMCs, B-cell-depleted T cells, or T cells provided the cDNA or gDNA that made up the material.

Methods used by the authors: Scientists estimated how many nucleated cells there were by amplifying reference gene primers. Sequencing used immunoSEQ multiplex PCR; TCRdb keeps in-frame clones, though not all of them. From that table come the V and J calls and clone size; the DNA was used to work out D and trimming. The sample carries 95,000 to 150,000 clones, 88% recorded once. The CDR3 loop spans 16 amino acids. Sequences were obtained from peripheral blood. The genes are TRBV21-1 and TRBJ2-2; TRBD1, the table's D call, was not compared with the DNA. TRBV21-1 is a known pseudogene. This clonotype was sampled from a woman aged 45 to 65 with active or convalescent COVID-19. The DNA for the CDR3 is TGTGCCAGCAGTTGGACAGCCAATAAATCCACCGGGGAGCTGTTTTTT. Protein sequence: CASSWTANKSTGELFF.